The next 29 T cell receptor beta chains were all read from a single sample in a study of neurological immune-mediated disorders. MiXCR, run by TCRdb on the 5' RACE reads, gives a single entry per CDR3 protein. The repertoire consists of 130,000 or so distinct CDR3 sequences, with roughly 3.2% occurring once and the leading ten covering around 1.2%. Material: PBMCs. Source of these receptors: a woman younger than 45 with multiple sclerosis.

This clonotype has at least ten counts. This chain connects TRBV20-1 to TRBJ1-5; D call uncertain. The CDR3 contains 13 residues. V dropped 3 bases and J dropped 1 base, with 7 bases sitting between them. The germline V gene encodes CDR1 DFQATT and CDR2 SNEGSKA (reference sequence). The CDR3 coding sequence is TGCAGTGCTAGTATCACCAGCAATCAGCCCCAGCATTTT. Translation gives CSASITSNQPQHF.

This clonotype has ten or more counts. This CDR3 reads CASSVWQGAPQETQYF. DNA for the CDR3: TGTGCCAGCAGCGTATGGCAGGGGGCCCCCCAAGAGACCCAGTACTTC. The rearrangement links TRBV9 to TRBJ2-5, with TRBD1 matching over 8 bases. The CDR3 has 16 residues. CDR1 is SGDLS and CDR2 is YYNGEE in the germline V gene. V trimming: 1 base; J trimming: 1 base; junction bases outside the gene matches: 6.

This clonotype has ten or more counts. The V call is TRBV20-1, the J call TRBJ2-3, with 9 bases lining up with TRBD2. V lost 7 bases and J lost 4; bases outside the gene matches: 6. The CDR3 consists of 13 residues. CDR1 and CDR2 (germline): DFQATT, SNEGSKA (reference sequence). For the CDR3, the DNA is TGCAGTGGGATGCTAGCGGGGTCAGATACGCAGTATTTT. Translating gives CSGMLAGSDTQYF.

The table lists this clonotype with many counts. The rearrangement uses TRBV6-5 and TRBJ1-5; 9 nucleotides line up with TRBD1. The ends lost 6 bases at V and 4 bases at J; junction bases unmatched: 4. This CDR3 spans 14 amino acids. Germline loops: CDR1 MNHEY, CDR2 SVGAGI. DNA of the CDR3: TGTGCCAGCAGAGGACAGGGGTTAAATCAGCCCCAGCATTTT. It yields the protein CASRGQGLNQPQHF.

This chain joins TRBV20-1 and TRBJ1-1; 7 positions match TRBD1. CDR3 length equals 15 residues. With 2 bases clipped from V and 4 bases from J, the junction kept 10 bases outside the gene matches. Per germline, CDR1 DFQATT and CDR2 SNEGSKA (reference sequence). CDR3 coding DNA: TGCAGTGCTAGACAAGAAGACAGGGTCCCCACTGAAGCTTTCTTT. This encodes CSARQEDRVPTEAFF.

This clonotype was found many times. The V gene is TRBV14, the J gene TRBJ2-7; D may be TRBD1 (5 bases). V lost 4 bases and J 2 bases, leaving 18 bases between the germline ends. The V gene's germline CDR1 is SGHDN and CDR2 FVKESK. CDR3 length: 16 residues. Written as DNA, the CDR3 is TGTGCCAGCAGCCCACGTCAAGGACCAGGGCCCTACGAGCAGTACTTC. It codes for CASSPRQGPGPYEQYF.

This clonotype was picked up one time. Germline is not matched at one junction end, which may reflect a read error. This sequence joins TRBV7-9 and TRBJ1-5; a possible D gene is TRBD1 (5 bases). CDR1 is SEHNR and CDR2 is FQNEAQ in the germline V gene (reference sequence). This CDR3 is built from 14 residues. CDR3 DNA sequence: TGTGCCAGCAGCTTATCGGGGGGAAATAAGACCCAGAATTTT. This translates into CASSLSGGNKTQNF.

This clonotype was counted many times. DNA of the CDR3: TGCGCCAGCAGCTCTACTTGGGCTAGGAGCTCCTACGAGCAGTACTTC. It specifies CASSSTWARSSYEQYF. The chain is built from TRBV5-1 and TRBJ2-7, with no clear D. Trimming left V 3 bases short and J 0 bases short, with 16 bases between. The germline CDR1 and CDR2 sequences are SGHRS and YFSETQ. This CDR3 is 16 amino acids long.

This clonotype was seen repeatedly, ten times or more. J is TRBJ2-7 and V is TRBV20-1; 7 bases are shared with TRBD1. The CDR3 loop spans 14 amino acids. CDR1 and CDR2 from the germline V gene are DFQATT and SNEGSKA (reference sequence). With V trimmed by 6 bases and J by 2 bases, 10 bases remained unmatched. The CDR3 DNA sequence: TGCAGTGCCCGAACAGGGGCCGGGACCTACGAGCAGTACTTC. Protein sequence: CSARTGAGTYEQYF.

This clonotype was observed at least ten times. CDR3 DNA sequence: TGCGCCAGCAGCCAAGAGATCCAGTCCTCCTACGAGCAGTACTTC. Translating gives CASSQEIQSSYEQYF. The V call is TRBV4-3, the J call TRBJ2-7, with D unclear. Germline-derived CDR1 and CDR2 are LGHNA and YSLEER. The CDR3 length is 15 residues. The ends were cut back, 0 bases at V and 0 bases at J, with 9 bases in the middle.

Remarks on this clonotype: A much larger clone is a single base away; this may be a read error. J is TRBJ2-2 and V is TRBV5-1; D uncertain. Trimming removed 9 bases from V and 4 bases from J, with 13 bases in between. The CDR3 runs to 13 residues. The germline CDR1 and CDR2 sequences are SGHRS and YFSETQ. The CDR3 nucleotides read TGCGCCAAGACGTTTAAGCTCACCGGGGAGCTGTTTTTT. This sequence encodes CAKTFKLTGELFF.

This clonotype was found many times. The V call is TRBV20-1, the J call TRBJ2-3; the D is unclear. CDR1 DFQATT and CDR2 SNEGSKA come from the germline V gene (reference sequence). V lost 4 bases and J lost 0, with 2 bases in between. The CDR3 is 11 residues long. The CDR3 is CSAISTDTQYF. Written as DNA, the CDR3 is TGCAGTGCTATTAGCACAGATACGCAGTATTTT.

Ten or more counts support this clonotype. The chain recombines TRBV12-3 or TRBV12-4 with TRBJ2-7; D might be TRBD1 or TRBD2, each matching 5 bases. The CDR3 sequence is 13 residues long. Trimming cost V 8 bases and J 1 base, with 12 bases left between them. The DNA of the CDR3 is TGTGCCAGCGGTGGGGGAGCTTCCTACGAGCAGTACTTC. Translation gives CASGGGASYEQYF.

This clonotype has a count of ten or more. Here the CDR3 DNA reads TGTGCCAGCAGGAATCAGGGGGCGAGTCTAACTGAAGCTTTCTTT. Encoded protein: CASRNQGASLTEAFF. The chain employs TRBV7-2 and TRBJ1-1; 8 nucleotides align to TRBD1. Losses at the gene ends were 6 bases for V and 5 bases for J; bases not matched to a gene: 11. There are 15 residues in the CDR3. CDR1 and CDR2 (germline): SGHTA, FQGNSA.

A note on this clonotype: One end of the junction is discordant with germline, which a read error may explain. The chain combines TRBV3-1 with TRBJ2-1, with D possibly matching TRBD2 (7 bases). Germline V CDR1 and CDR2: LGHDT, YNNKEL (reference sequence). The CDR3 runs to 17 residues. This CDR3 is CVSSLLGGSGVYNEQFF. The CDR3 coding sequence is TGTGTCAGCAGCCTCCTGGGGGGCAGCGGGGTATACAATGAGCAGTTCTTC.

This clonotype was counted ten times or more. The V call is TRBV7-2, the J call TRBJ2-7; TRBD2 aligns across 11 bases. With V trimmed by 4 bases and J by 3 bases, 5 bases remained unmatched. The CDR3 contains 15 residues. Germline values: CDR1 SGHTA, CDR2 FQGNSA. CDR3 nucleotide sequence: TGTGCCAGCAGCTCTCATGGACTAGCGGGCTACGAGCAGTACTTC. Translation gives CASSSHGLAGYEQYF.

At least ten counts were recorded for this clonotype. The genes are TRBV10-3 and TRBJ1-1; 7 positions match TRBD1. The CDR3 loop spans 13 amino acids. Trimming removed 11 bases from V and 1 base from J; junction bases left unmatched: 7. From germline, CDR1 is ENHRY and CDR2 SYGVKD. The CDR3 nucleotides read TGTGCCTCAACTGGGACAGCGAACACTGAAGCTTTCTTT. Protein: CASTGTANTEAFF.

This clonotype has at least ten counts. This chain connects TRBV29-1 to TRBJ1-1; D remains ambiguous. CDR1 and CDR2 from the germline V gene are SQVTM and ANQGSEA. Trimming shortened V by 4 bases and J by 1 base, and 10 bases separated the two germline ends. The CDR3 length is 13 residues. Here the CDR3 DNA reads TGCAGCGTTGGTGAACAGAGGAACACTGAAGCTTTCTTT. Its protein product is CSVGEQRNTEAFF.

This clonotype came up many times. This rearrangement joins TRBV7-9 to TRBJ1-1; D is uncertain. V was trimmed by 1 base and J by 1 base, leaving 13 bases between them. The CDR3 runs 16 residues. Germline V lookup: CDR1 SEHNR, CDR2 FQNEAQ (reference sequence). CDR3 loop: CASSLVDGFANTEAFF. CDR3 DNA sequence: TGTGCCAGCAGCTTAGTAGACGGTTTCGCGAACACTGAAGCTTTCTTT. Complete variable domain (other parts from reference TRBV7-9 and TRBJ1-1): DTGVSQNPRHKITKRGQNVTFRCDPISEHNRLYWYRQTLGQGPEFLTYFQNEAQLEKSRLLSDRFSAERPKGSFSTLEIQRTEQGDSAMYLCASSLVDGFANTEAFFGQGTRLTVV.

This clonotype was seen many times. This rearrangement joins TRBV5-5 to TRBJ2-7; 7 positions match TRBD2. The CDR3 runs 15 residues. V lost 4 bases to trimming and J lost 7 bases; unmatched junction nucleotides: 14. From germline, CDR1 is SGHKS and CDR2 YYEKEE (reference sequence). In DNA form, the CDR3 reads TGTGCCAGCAGCACCTCGGGAGGCCTCTATCGGGAGCAGTACTTC. It encodes CASSTSGGLYREQYF. The full variable domain, with the rest looked up from reference TRBV5-5 and TRBJ2-7, is DAGVTQSPTHLIKTRGQQVTLRCSPISGHKSVSWYQQVLGQGPQFIFQYYEKEERGRGNFPDRFSARQFPNYSSELNVNALLLGDSALYLCASSTSGGLYREQYFGPGTRLTVT.

This clonotype has ten or more counts. This chain joins TRBV7-2 and TRBJ2-7; TRBD2 matches 8 bases. This CDR3 comprises 15 residues. J lost 0 bases, V lost 4 bases, and 5 bases had no gene match. Germline lookup yields CDR1 SGHTA and CDR2 FQGNSA. The CDR3 spells CASSYSGGSSYEQYF. The CDR3 bases are TGTGCCAGCAGCTACAGCGGGGGAAGCTCCTACGAGCAGTACTTC.

The table lists this clonotype with many counts. This chain uses TRBV20-1 with TRBJ1-2; D is ambiguous. CDR1 DFQATT and CDR2 SNEGSKA come from the germline V gene (reference sequence). The CDR3 sequence is 14 residues long. Trimming took 0 bases from V and 3 from J, leaving 11 bases between them. CDR3 protein: CSARDLWTDYGYTF. CDR3 in DNA: TGCAGTGCTAGAGATCTCTGGACGGACTATGGCTACACCTTC.

The J gene is TRBJ2-3, the V gene TRBV12-3 or TRBV12-4; TRBD2 aligns across 9 bases. There are 15 residues in the CDR3. The J segment lost 2 bases and the V segment lost 6 bases, leaving 6 bases of the junction unmatched. Here the CDR3 reads CASSPASGTTDTQYF. The CDR3 bases are TGTGCCAGCAGCCCAGCTAGCGGGACCACAGATACGCAGTATTTT.

In this sample, this clonotype turned up many times. The chain carries TRBV27 and TRBJ2-1, with TRBD2 matching 11 bases. V lost 2 bases to trimming and J lost 6 bases; unmatched junction nucleotides: 6. Germline CDR1 MNHEY, CDR2 SMNVEV (reference sequence). There are 16 residues in the CDR3. The CDR3 is CASSLRGTSGANEQFF. The DNA of the CDR3 is TGTGCCAGCAGTTTAAGGGGGACTAGCGGAGCCAATGAGCAGTTCTTC.

Worth noting for this clonotype: Possible read error: a much larger clone is one base away. The rearrangement uses TRBV6-5 and TRBJ2-7, with no clear D. CDR1 MNHEY and CDR2 SVGAGI come from the germline V gene. The CDR3 totals 11 residues. Trimming left V 2 bases short and J 9 bases short, with 8 bases between. The DNA for the CDR3 is TGTGCCAGCAGTTACAGGGCTAGGCAGTACTTC. It codes for CASSYRARQYF.

In this sample, this clonotype turned up many times. The chain employs TRBV27 and TRBJ1-6; D might be TRBD1 (5 bases). Trimming left V 0 bases short and J 9 bases short, with 12 bases between. The CDR3 contains 15 residues. Germline CDR1 reads MNHEY; CDR2 reads SMNVEV (reference sequence). The CDR3 is CASSLSREGISPLHF. CDR3 nucleotide sequence: TGTGCCAGCAGTTTATCCCGGGAGGGGATTTCACCCCTCCACTTT.

This clonotype came up many times. The rearrangement links TRBV5-6 to TRBJ2-7; D uncertain. V was cut by 2 bases and J by 5 bases, with 5 bases left in between. The germline gives CDR1 SGHDT, CDR2 YYEEEE. The CDR3 has 11 amino acids. CDR3 coding DNA: TGTGCCAGCAGCTTCAGCAACGAGCAGTACTTC. As protein: CASSFSNEQYF.

Ten or more counts support this clonotype. This chain joins TRBV7-9 and TRBJ1-1; D is perhaps TRBD1 (5 bases). This CDR3 contains 18 residues. Trimming removed 1 base from V and 7 bases from J, with 25 bases in between. CDR1 and CDR2 (germline): SEHNR, FQNEAQ (reference sequence). Here the CDR3 reads CASSLDRRGRGVTVEAFF. CDR3 nucleotide sequence: TGTGCCAGCAGCTTAGATCGGCGCGGAAGAGGTGTGACAGTTGAAGCTTTCTTT.

This clonotype has at least ten counts. The genes are TRBV11-2 and TRBJ2-3, with TRBD1 matching over 7 bases. The V segment lost 5 bases and the J segment 2 bases; nucleotides outside the gene matches: 10. The CDR3 has 16 amino acids. Germline V gene sequence: CDR1 SGHAT, CDR2 FQNNGV. Here the CDR3 DNA reads TGTGCCAGCAGCACAAAGACAGGGAGCGCCACAGATACGCAGTATTTT. It yields the protein CASSTKTGSATDTQYF.